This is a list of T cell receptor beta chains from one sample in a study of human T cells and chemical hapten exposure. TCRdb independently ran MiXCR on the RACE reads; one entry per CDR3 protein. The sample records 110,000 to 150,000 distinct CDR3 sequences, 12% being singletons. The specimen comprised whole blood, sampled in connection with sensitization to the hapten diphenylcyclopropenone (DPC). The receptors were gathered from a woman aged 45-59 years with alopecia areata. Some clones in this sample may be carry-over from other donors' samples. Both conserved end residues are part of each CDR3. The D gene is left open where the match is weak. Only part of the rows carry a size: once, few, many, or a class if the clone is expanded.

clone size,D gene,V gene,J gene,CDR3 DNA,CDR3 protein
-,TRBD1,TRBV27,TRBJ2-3,TGTGCCAGCAGTTTACTCGGGACAGGGGTGGGGGATACGCAGTATTTT,CASSLLGTGVGDTQYF
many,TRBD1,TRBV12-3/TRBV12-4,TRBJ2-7,TGTGCCAGCAGTCCCACCGGACAGGGGTACGAGCAGTACTTC,CASSPTGQGYEQYF
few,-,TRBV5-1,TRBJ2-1,TGCGCCAGCAGCCTGGACAGAAGCTCCTACAATGAGCAGTTCTTC,CASSLDRSSYNEQFF
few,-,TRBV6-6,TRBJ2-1,TGTGCCAGCAGTTACTCGTGGGGCGGACCTAACAATGAGCAGTTCTTC,CASSYSWGGPNNEQFF
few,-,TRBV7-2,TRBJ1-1,TGTGCCAGCAGCTTCGGACAGCCGAACACTGAAGCTTTCTTT,CASSFGQPNTEAFF
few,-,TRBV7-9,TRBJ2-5,TGTGCCAGCAGCTTAGGTACAGCGGGAGAGACCCAGTACTTC,CASSLGTAGETQYF
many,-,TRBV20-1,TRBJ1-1,TGCAGTGCTTTTAATACCCGGGCTGGGGGTGAAGCTTTCTTT,CSAFNTRAGGEAFF
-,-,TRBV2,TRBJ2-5,TGTGCCAGCAGTGTAATAAAAGAGACCCAGTACTTC,CASSVIKETQYF
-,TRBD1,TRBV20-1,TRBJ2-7,TGCAGTGCTAGTGGGACAGGGAGGCCCTACGAGCAGTACTTC,CSASGTGRPYEQYF
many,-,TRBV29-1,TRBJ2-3,TGCAGCGTTGAAGATCGCGACATCTTTAGCACAGATACGCAGTATTTT,CSVEDRDIFSTDTQYF
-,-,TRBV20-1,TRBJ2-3,TGCAGTGCGGGGGCTAGCTGGGATACGCAGTATTTT,CSAGASWDTQYF
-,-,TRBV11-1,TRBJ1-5,TGTGCCAGCAGCCTCCCCTGCTATTGGCGGGGTCCCCAGCATTTT,CASSLPCYWRGPQHF
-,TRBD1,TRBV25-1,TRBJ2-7,TGTGCCAGCAGTGAAGGAGGGACAGGGAAGGACGAGCAGTACTTC,CASSEGGTGKDEQYF
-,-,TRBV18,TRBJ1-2,TGTGCCAGCTCAGAAGGGACGGTACAATTCTACACCTTC,CASSEGTVQFYTF
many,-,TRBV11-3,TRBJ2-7,TGTGCCAGCAGCGCCAATCCGACAGTCTCCTACGAGCAGTACTTC,CASSANPTVSYEQYF
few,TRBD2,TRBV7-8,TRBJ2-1,TGTGCCAGCAGCCGGCGATGGGCGGGAGGCGGGGGTGAGCAGTTCTTC,CASSRRWAGGGGEQFF
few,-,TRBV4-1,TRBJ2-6,TGCGCCAGCAGCCCGTCGCTGGGCGGCTCTGGGGCCAACGTCCTGACTTTC,CASSPSLGGSGANVLTF
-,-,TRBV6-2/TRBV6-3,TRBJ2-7,TGTGCCAGCAGTTACGGTTTCTCTTACTACGAGCAGTACTTC,CASSYGFSYYEQYF
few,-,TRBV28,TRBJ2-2,TGTGCCAGCAGTTTGTGGGGGCTGAACACCGGGGAGCTGTTTTTT,CASSLWGLNTGELFF
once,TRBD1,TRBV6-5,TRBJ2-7,TGTGCCAGCAGTCTGGACAGGGTGATCTACGAGCAGTACTTC,CASSLDRVIYEQYF
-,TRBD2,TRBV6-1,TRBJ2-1,TGTGCCAGCAGTGAATCGGTAGCGGGGCTATACAATGAGCAGTTCTTC,CASSESVAGLYNEQFF
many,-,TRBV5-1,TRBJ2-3,TGCGCCAGCAGCTTGGTCGTGGGGGATACGCAGTATTTT,CASSLVVGDTQYF
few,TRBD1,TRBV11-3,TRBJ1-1,TGTGCCAGCAGCCGTTCGACAGGGGAAATGAAAGCTTTCTTT,CASSRSTGEMKAFF
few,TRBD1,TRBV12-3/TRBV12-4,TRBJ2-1,TGTGCCAGCAGACACAGGGGAAGCTCCTACAATGAGCAGTTCTTC,CASRHRGSSYNEQFF
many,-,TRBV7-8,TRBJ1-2,TGTGCCAGCAGCTCCGGACACTCTTATGGCTACACCTTC,CASSSGHSYGYTF
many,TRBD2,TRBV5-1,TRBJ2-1,TGCGCCAGCACCATAGCGGGAGCTTACAATGAGCAGTTCTTC,CASTIAGAYNEQFF
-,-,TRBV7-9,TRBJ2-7,TGTGCCAGCAGCGTCAACCCCCGCGGGACCTCCTACGAGCAGTACTTC,CASSVNPRGTSYEQYF
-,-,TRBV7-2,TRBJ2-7,TGTGCCAGCAGCTTAGTATTCCAGGGGAACGAGCAGTACTTC,CASSLVFQGNEQYF
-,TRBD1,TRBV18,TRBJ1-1,TGTGCCAGCTCGCCGACAGGGCTCACTGAAGCTTTCTTT,CASSPTGLTEAFF
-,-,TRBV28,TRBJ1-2,TGTGCCAGCAGTGCCGGGACCCGCGGGTATGGCTACACCTTC,CASSAGTRGYGYTF
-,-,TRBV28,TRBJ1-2,TGTGCCAGCAGGAGACAGCAGATCTATGGCTACACCTTC,CASRRQQIYGYTF
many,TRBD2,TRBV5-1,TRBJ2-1,TGCGCCAGCACCTCCTTAGCGGGAGGGGAGGACAATGAGCAGTTCTTC,CASTSLAGGEDNEQFF
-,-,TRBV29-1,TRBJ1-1,TGCAGCGGGACCAGGGTTATGAACACTGAAGCTTTCTTT,CSGTRVMNTEAFF
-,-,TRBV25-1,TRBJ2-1,TGTGCCAGCAGTGCGGTCACTATAAATGAGCAGTTCTTC,CASSAVTINEQFF
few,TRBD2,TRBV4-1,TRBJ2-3,TGCGCCAGCAGCCAAGCCCCAGGGACCCTTAGCGGGAGGGGGCATACGCAGTATTTT,CASSQAPGTLSGRGHTQYF
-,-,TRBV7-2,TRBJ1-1,TGTGCCAGCAGCTCAGCAGGGAGCTTGAACACTGAAGCTTTCTTT,CASSSAGSLNTEAFF
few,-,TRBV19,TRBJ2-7,TGTGCCAGTAGTAGATCCGGGACGGGTACCTACGAGCAGTACTTC,CASSRSGTGTYEQYF
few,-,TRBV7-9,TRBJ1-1,TGTGCCAGCAGCTTAGTCGCAGGGTGGAACACTGAAGCTTTCTTT,CASSLVAGWNTEAFF
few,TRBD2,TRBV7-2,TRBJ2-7,TGTGCCAGCAGCGCGACTAGCGCCTACGAGCAGTACTTC,CASSATSAYEQYF
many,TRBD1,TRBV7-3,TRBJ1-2,TGTGCCAGCAGCCTAAACCCCGGGACAGGGAGGGATGGCTACACCTTC,CASSLNPGTGRDGYTF
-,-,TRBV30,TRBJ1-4,TGTGCCTGGAGTGGGGCAGGTGCAACTAATGAAAAACTGTTTTTT,CAWSGAGATNEKLFF
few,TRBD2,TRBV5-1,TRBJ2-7,TGCGCCAGCAGCCAAGCGGGAGGGCCAGGAGAGCAGTACTTC,CASSQAGGPGEQYF
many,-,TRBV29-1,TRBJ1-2,TGCAGCGTTGAAGAGACGGGACTCCCAGGCGGCTACACCTTC,CSVEETGLPGGYTF
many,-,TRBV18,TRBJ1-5,TGTGCCAGCTCACCAGGTACGACGGCGGATCAGCCCCAGCATTTT,CASSPGTTADQPQHF
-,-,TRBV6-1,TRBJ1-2,TGTGCCAGCGGAAAAGAGGGTAACTATGGCTACACCTTC,CASGKEGNYGYTF